This T cell receptor (beta chain) comes out of a study of blood T cell repertoires in COVID-19. Across the study: T cells, B-cell-depleted T cells, or PBMCs provided the cDNA or gDNA that served as material.

V dropped 6 bases and J dropped 3 bases, with 18 bases sitting between them. This CDR3 has 15 amino acids. Germline assignment: CDR1 LNHNV and CDR2 YYDKDF (reference sequence). Profiling relied on immunoSEQ multiplex PCR, and the TCRdb table lists in-frame clones only, not all of them. The sample consists of around 300,000 clones, 86% of them appearing once. Those enrolled, adults aged 18 to 89 years, came from some 23 US areas. What the recovered Cohort 3 donors had was two negative PCRs, clearance, or symptom resolution. The TCR comes from a woman under 30 who had recovered from COVID-19. Input material: PBMCs or T cells enriched from blood (not recorded which). This rearrangement joins TRBV15 to TRBJ2-7; weak D call: TRBD1 (6 bases). This CDR3 reads CATRNRGRGRYEQYF. DNA for the CDR3: TGTGCCACCAGGAACCGTGGCAGGGGCCGCTACGAGCAGTACTTC.